This entry lists 7 T cell receptor beta chains sequenced from one sample in a study of Ad26.COV2.S vaccination and SARS-CoV-2 variants. The protocol was immunoSEQ multiplex PCR, while the TCRdb copy is restricted to in-frame clones and leaves out a portion. The sample records 400,000 to 450,000 clones, over 75% being singletons. Noted treatment: approximately 18 received Ad26.COV2.S at low or high dose, single or two shots; about five received placebo; per-sample allocation not given. Sampling occurred on day 63 after the first vaccine or placebo injection. Source: peripheral blood, taken in a trial of Ad26.COV2.S vaccine versus placebo. Receptor source: a person between 18 and 60 years old who received the Ad26.COV2.S COVID-19 vaccine or a placebo.

CDR3 nucleotide sequence: TGTGCCAGCAGTGAAGTGAGGGGGGAGCTGTTTTTT. It specifies CASSEVRGELFF. This rearrangement joins TRBV6-1 to TRBJ2-2; no clear D gene. V shed 1 base and J shed 8 bases, with 5 bases lying between them. Germline CDR1 and CDR2: MNHNS and SASEGT. This CDR3 region has 12 residues.

This chain uses TRBV2 with TRBJ1-1; D not certain. CDR1 is SNHLY and CDR2 is FYNNEI in the germline V gene. V was clipped by 4 bases and J by 0 bases, with 3 bases between them. This CDR3 is built from 12 residues. The CDR3 nucleotides read TGTGCCAGCAGTGTCCTGAACACTGAAGCTTTCTTT. Translated: CASSVLNTEAFF.

The genes are TRBV5-6 and TRBJ2-1, with 7 positions matching TRBD1. This CDR3 has 14 amino acids. CDR1 and CDR2 from the germline V gene are SGHDT and YYEEEE. Unmatched junction bases numbered 3, after V lost 2 bases and J lost 4 bases. The CDR3 loop is CASSFKTGYNEQFF. The DNA for the CDR3 is TGTGCCAGCAGCTTTAAGACAGGGTACAATGAGCAGTTCTTC.

The chain combines TRBV9 with TRBJ1-5; maybe TRBD1 (5 bases). The V end lost 5 bases, the J end lost 4 bases, and 22 bases lay between the germline ends. The CDR3 runs to 17 residues. Germline CDR1 is SGDLS and CDR2 is YYNGEE. In DNA, the CDR3 is TGTGCCAGCAGGCCCGGGAGGACATCCCGACCTAATCAGCCCCAGCATTTT. Encoded protein: CASRPGRTSRPNQPQHF.

The chain links TRBV28 to TRBJ1-4; tentatively, D is TRBD1 (6 bases). The length of the CDR3 is 14 residues. Germline-derived CDR1 and CDR2 are MDHEN and SYDVKM. V dropped 10 bases and J dropped 6 bases, with 18 bases sitting between them. The CDR3 loop reads CATSGDGRHEKLFF. CDR3 bases: TGTGCCACCTCAGGGGATGGTAGGCATGAAAAACTGTTTTTT.

Here the CDR3 reads CASGTGLAGVADTQYF. Written as DNA, the CDR3 is TGTGCCAGCGGTACTGGACTAGCGGGAGTAGCAGATACGCAGTATTTT. This chain joins TRBV9 and TRBJ2-3; 13 nucleotides agree with TRBD2. This CDR3 spans 16 amino acids. Losses at the gene ends were 7 bases for V and 4 bases for J; bases not matched to a gene: 9. In germline, CDR1 is SGDLS, CDR2 YYNGEE.

This clone was seen just once. The chain couples TRBV5-1 to TRBJ2-7; 9 bases agree with TRBD1. Per germline, CDR1 SGHRS and CDR2 YFSETQ. The CDR3 is made up of 15 amino acids. The trim removed 2 bases at V and 6 bases at J, leaving 9 bases unmatched. The CDR3 DNA is TGCGCCAGCAGCTTAGGCTGGACAGGGGATGGCGAGCAGTACTTC. Residues: CASSLGWTGDGEQYF. The full variable domain, in which reference TRBV5-1 and TRBJ2-7 provide the parts outside the CDR3, is KAGVTQTPRYLIKTRGQQVTLSCSPISGHRSVSWYQQTPGQGLQFLFEYFSETQRNKGNFPGRFSGRQFSNSRSEMNVSTLELGDSALYLCASSLGWTGDGEQYFGPGTRLTVT.